This T cell receptor (beta chain) was observed in a study of T cell responses to AZD1222 COVID-19 vaccine. Background on the study: Pooling was applied to second doses at about 4 or about 12 weeks.

Profiling relied on immunoSEQ multiplex PCR, and the TCRdb table lists in-frame clones only, not all of them. The sample consists of about 170,000 clones, over 75% of them appearing once. The CDR3 extends over 13 amino acids. The germline V and J ends were trimmed by 5 bases and 0 bases, with 5 bases remaining between them. CDR1 is LGHNT and CDR2 is FRNRAP in the germline V gene. In regard to this clone: The antigen is undetermined.

Overall study findings and caveats: Only a handful of AZD1222 recipients, roughly six in all, had baseline seropositivity. Nearly half of the spike-specific TCRs reportedly recognize variant regions that carry no mutations. In a largely white British group with more females than males, clonal diversity was possibly underestimated.

This receptor was taken from an adult in good health. This specimen consisted of peripheral blood, obtained on day 0 of AZD1222 vaccination. This sequence joins TRBV12-5 and TRBJ1-3; D gene ambiguous. The DNA of the CDR3 is TGTGCTAGTGGTAAAATCTCTGGAAACACCATATATTTT. It is translated as CASGKISGNTIYF.